This TCR beta chain emerged from a study of shared clonotypes between healthy human individuals. Background on the study: Per donor, three plates held CD4 naive cells, three held CD4 memory, two held CD8 naive and one held CD8 memory.

Adult Caucasians living in Nashville, Tennessee made up all of the donors. Assay: immunoSEQ multiplex PCR; the TCRdb copy retains only in-frame clones and omits some. The sample yields about 530,000 clones, 90% to 96% seen once. The CDR3 consists of 15 residues. CDR1 and CDR2 (germline): SGHTS, YDEGEE. Trimming removed 0 bases from V and 3 bases from J, with 12 bases in between. The sequenced sample was naive CD4+ T cells sorted from blood. The sample's subset: CD45RA+ positively selected. The sequence came from a woman under 40 in good health. This rearrangement joins TRBV5-8 to TRBJ2-5; weak D call: TRBD2 (5 bases). CDR3 loop: CASSLGSSGEETQYF. CDR3 DNA sequence: TGTGCCAGCAGCTTGGGGTCTTCCGGGGAAGAGACCCAGTACTTC.